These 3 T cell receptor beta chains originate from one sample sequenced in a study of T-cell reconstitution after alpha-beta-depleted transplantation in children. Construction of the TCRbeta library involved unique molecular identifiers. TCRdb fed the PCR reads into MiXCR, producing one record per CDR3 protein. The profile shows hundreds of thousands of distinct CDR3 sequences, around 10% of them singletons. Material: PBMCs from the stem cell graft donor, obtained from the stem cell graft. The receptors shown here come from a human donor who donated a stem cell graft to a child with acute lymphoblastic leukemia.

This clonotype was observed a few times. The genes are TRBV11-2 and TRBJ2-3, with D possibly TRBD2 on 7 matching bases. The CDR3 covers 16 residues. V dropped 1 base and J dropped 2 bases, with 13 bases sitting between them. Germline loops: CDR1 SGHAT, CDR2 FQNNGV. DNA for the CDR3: TGTGCCAGCAGCTTAGTTCCGGCGGGGGCCACAGATACGCAGTATTTT. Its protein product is CASSLVPAGATDTQYF.

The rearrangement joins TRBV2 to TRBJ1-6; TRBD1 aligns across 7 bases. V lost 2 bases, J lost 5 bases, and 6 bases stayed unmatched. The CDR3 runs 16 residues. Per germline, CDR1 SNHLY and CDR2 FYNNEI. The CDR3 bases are TGTGCCAGCAGTGAATCGGGGACAGTCAATAATTCACCCCTCCACTTT. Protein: CASSESGTVNNSPLHF.

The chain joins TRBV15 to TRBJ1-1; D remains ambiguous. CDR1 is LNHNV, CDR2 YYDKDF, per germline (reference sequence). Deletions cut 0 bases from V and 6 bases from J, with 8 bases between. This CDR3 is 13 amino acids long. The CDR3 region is CATSRDLAAEAFF. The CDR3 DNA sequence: TGTGCCACCAGCAGAGATTTGGCAGCTGAAGCTTTCTTT.